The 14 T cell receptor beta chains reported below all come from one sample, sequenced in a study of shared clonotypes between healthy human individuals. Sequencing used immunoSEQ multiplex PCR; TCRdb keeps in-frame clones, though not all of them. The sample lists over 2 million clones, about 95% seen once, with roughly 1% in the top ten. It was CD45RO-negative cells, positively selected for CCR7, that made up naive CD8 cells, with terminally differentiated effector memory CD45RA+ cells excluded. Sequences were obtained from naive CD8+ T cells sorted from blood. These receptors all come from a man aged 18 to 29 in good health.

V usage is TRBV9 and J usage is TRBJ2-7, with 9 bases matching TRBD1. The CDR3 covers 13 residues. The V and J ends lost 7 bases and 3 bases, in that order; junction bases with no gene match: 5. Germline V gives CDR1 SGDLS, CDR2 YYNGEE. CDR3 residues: CASAEGQGYEQYF. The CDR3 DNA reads TGTGCCAGCGCAGAGGGACAGGGCTACGAGCAGTACTTC.

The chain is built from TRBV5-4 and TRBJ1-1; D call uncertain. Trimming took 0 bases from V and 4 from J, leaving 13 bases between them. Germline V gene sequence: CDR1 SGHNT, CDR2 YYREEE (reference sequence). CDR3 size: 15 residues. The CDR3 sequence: CASSLDRDRGTEAFF. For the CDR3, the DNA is TGTGCCAGCAGCTTGGATAGGGATCGAGGCACTGAAGCTTTCTTT.

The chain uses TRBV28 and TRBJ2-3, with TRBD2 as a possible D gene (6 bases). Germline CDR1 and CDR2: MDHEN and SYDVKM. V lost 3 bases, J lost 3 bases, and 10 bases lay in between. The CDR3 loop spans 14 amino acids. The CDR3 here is CASSLRGKTDTQYF. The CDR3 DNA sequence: TGTGCCAGCAGTTTGCGGGGAAAAACAGATACGCAGTATTTT.

The CDR3 reads CASSDWGTARDEQFF. In DNA form, the CDR3 reads TGTGCCAGCAGTGATTGGGGGACCGCGAGGGATGAGCAGTTCTTC. The V gene is TRBV6-1, the J gene TRBJ2-1, with D perhaps being TRBD1 or TRBD2 (5 bases each). CDR1 and CDR2 from the germline V gene are MNHNS and SASEGT. The CDR3 extends over 15 amino acids. V was shortened by 3 bases and J by 8 bases, with 17 bases between the two germline ends.

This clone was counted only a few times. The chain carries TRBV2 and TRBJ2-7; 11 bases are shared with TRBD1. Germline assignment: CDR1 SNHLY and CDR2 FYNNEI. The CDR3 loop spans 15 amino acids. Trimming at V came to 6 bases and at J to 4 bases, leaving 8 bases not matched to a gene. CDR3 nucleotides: TGTGCCAGCAGCGCCGGGACAGGGGGACTGTACGAGCAGTACTTC. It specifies CASSAGTGGLYEQYF.

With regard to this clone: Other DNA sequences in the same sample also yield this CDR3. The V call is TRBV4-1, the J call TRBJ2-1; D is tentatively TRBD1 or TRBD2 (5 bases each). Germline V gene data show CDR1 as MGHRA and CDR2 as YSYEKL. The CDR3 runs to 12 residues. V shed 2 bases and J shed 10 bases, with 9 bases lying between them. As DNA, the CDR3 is TGCGCCAGCAGCCAATTCGGGGACGAGCAGTTCTTC. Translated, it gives CASSQFGDEQFF.

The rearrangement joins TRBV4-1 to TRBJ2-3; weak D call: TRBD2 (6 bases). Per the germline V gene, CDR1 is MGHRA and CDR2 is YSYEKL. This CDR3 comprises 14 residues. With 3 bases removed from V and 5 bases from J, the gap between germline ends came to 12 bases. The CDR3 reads CASSHRDLEDTQYF. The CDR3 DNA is TGCGCCAGCAGCCACCGGGACTTAGAAGATACGCAGTATTTT.

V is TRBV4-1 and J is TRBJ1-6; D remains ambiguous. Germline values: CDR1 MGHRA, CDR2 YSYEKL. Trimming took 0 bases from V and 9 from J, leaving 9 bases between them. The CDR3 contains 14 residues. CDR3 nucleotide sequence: TGCGCCAGCAGCCAAGAGGGTCACGGTTCACCCCTCCACTTT. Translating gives CASSQEGHGSPLHF.

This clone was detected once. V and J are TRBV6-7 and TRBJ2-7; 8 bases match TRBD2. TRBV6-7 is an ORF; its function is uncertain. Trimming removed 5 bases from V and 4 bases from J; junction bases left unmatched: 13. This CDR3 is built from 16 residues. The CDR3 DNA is TGTGCCAGCAGTCCCGGACTAGCTTTCCTTGGGTACGAGCAGTACTTC. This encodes CASSPGLAFLGYEQYF.

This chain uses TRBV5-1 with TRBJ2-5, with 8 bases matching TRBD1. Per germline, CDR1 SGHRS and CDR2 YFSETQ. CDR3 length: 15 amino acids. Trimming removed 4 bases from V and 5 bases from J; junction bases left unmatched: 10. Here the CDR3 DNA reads TGCGCCAGCAGCAGGGACAGGTCGTTGGGGGAGACCCAGTACTTC. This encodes CASSRDRSLGETQYF.

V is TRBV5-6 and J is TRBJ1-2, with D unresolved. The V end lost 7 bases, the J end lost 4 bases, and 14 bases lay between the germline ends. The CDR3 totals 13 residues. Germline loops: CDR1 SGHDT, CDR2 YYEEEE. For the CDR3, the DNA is TGTGCCAGCCGCCTGGGCGCGAGCTATGGCTACACCTTC. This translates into CASRLGASYGYTF.

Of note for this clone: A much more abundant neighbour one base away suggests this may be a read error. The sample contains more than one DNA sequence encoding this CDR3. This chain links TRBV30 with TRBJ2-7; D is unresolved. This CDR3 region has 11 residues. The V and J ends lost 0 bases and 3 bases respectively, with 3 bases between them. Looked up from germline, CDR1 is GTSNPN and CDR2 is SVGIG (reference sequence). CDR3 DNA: TGTGCCTGGAGTGTTGACTACGAGCAGTACTTC. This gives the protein CAWSVDYEQYF. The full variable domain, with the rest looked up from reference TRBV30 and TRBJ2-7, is SQTIHQWPATLVQPVGSPLSLECTVEGTSNPNLYWYRQAAGRGLQLLFYSVGIGQISSEVPQNLSASRPQDRQFILSSKKLLLSDSGFYLCAWSVDYEQYFGPGTRLTVT.

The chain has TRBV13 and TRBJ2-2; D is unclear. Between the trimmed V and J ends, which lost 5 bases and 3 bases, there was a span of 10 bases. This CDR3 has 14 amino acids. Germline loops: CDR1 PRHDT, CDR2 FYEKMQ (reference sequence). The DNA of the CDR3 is TGTGCCAGCAGCGGCAGCATGGACACCGGGGAGCTGTTTTTT. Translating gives CASSGSMDTGELFF.

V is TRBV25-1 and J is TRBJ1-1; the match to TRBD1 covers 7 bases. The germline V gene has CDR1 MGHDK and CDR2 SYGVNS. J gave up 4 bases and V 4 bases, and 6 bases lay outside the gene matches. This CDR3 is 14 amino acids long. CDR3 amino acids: CASSVTGFSTEAFF. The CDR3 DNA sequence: TGTGCCAGCAGTGTGACAGGGTTTTCCACTGAAGCTTTCTTT.